The present T cell receptor (beta chain) was sequenced within a study of CD8 T cells in Susac syndrome. Germline lookup yields CDR1 GTSNPN and CDR2 SVGIG (reference sequence). Trimming removed 0 bases from V and 1 base from J, with 6 bases in between. This CDR3 has 13 residues. Random-hexamer reverse transcription was applied to roughly 0.5 to 1 ug RNA. TCRdb processed the immunoSEQ multiplex PCR reads anew with MiXCR; each CDR3 protein has one entry. The sample holds 150,000 to 200,000 distinct CDR3 sequences; around 94% are singletons and the top ten take 0.11% to 0.15%. The receptor was derived from a human donor in good health. Sequenced material: CD4+ T cells from PBMCs. The chain employs TRBV30 and TRBJ1-2, with D uncertain. CDR3 bases: TGTGCCTGGAGTGTCGGCAGTAACTATGGCTACACCTTC. It translates to CAWSVGSNYGYTF.